This is a list of T cell receptor beta chains from one sample in a study of T-cell reconstitution after alpha-beta-depleted transplantation in children. TCRdb re-analysed the PCR reads in MiXCR, keeping a single row per CDR3 protein. The sample has about 200,000 distinct CDR3 sequences, approximately 6.9% seen once. The sample here was PBMCs, taken before TCRalphabeta/CD19-depleted stem cell transplant. The receptors originated from a boy between 2 and 10 years old with acute lymphoblastic leukemia, due to receive a stem cell transplant. The CDR3 runs from the conserved cysteine through the conserved F or W. Each record gives: J gene, clone size, V gene, D gene, CDR3 DNA, CDR3 protein. A D gene is named only where the DNA matches it firmly. Part of the rows lack a size; the others show once, few, many or a class for expanded clones.

J gene: TRBJ2-1
clone size: many
V gene: TRBV20-1
D gene: TRBD2
CDR3 DNA: TGCAGTGCTCAGGGACTAGCGGGTCGGAGGACCTACAATGAGCAGTTCTTC
CDR3 protein: CSAQGLAGRRTYNEQFF

J gene: TRBJ1-5
clone size: few
V gene: TRBV30
D gene: -
CDR3 DNA: TGTGCCTGGAGTGTGGGAGGGTTTGGGCAGCCCCAGCATTTT
CDR3 protein: CAWSVGGFGQPQHF

J gene: TRBJ2-5
clone size: many
V gene: TRBV6-1
D gene: -
CDR3 DNA: TGTGCCAGCAGTCCCGGCGGCGTAGACGGGTTAGAGACCCAGTACTTC
CDR3 protein: CASSPGGVDGLETQYF

J gene: TRBJ2-6
clone size: medium-sized
V gene: TRBV7-6
D gene: -
CDR3 DNA: TGTGCCAGCAGCTCCATTTTCTCTGGGGCCAACGTCCTGACTTTC
CDR3 protein: CASSSIFSGANVLTF

J gene: TRBJ1-2
clone size: many
V gene: TRBV28
D gene: TRBD1
CDR3 DNA: TGTGCCAGCTGGACAGGGGTTAACGATGGCTACACCTTC
CDR3 protein: CASWTGVNDGYTF

J gene: TRBJ2-7
clone size: few
V gene: TRBV20-1
D gene: -
CDR3 DNA: TGCAGTGCGTACCCTAGAGGCTTGAGCTCCTACGAGCAGTACTTC
CDR3 protein: CSAYPRGLSSYEQYF

J gene: TRBJ1-3
clone size: many
V gene: TRBV5-1
D gene: TRBD1
CDR3 DNA: TGCGCCAGCAGCGCGGGACAGGGCCAAAGCTCTGGAAACACCATATATTTT
CDR3 protein: CASSAGQGQSSGNTIYF

J gene: TRBJ2-1
clone size: many
V gene: TRBV7-2
D gene: -
CDR3 DNA: TGTGCCAGCAGCTTCGGGTATGGTATGTCCAATGAGCAGTTCTTC
CDR3 protein: CASSFGYGMSNEQFF

J gene: TRBJ1-1
clone size: -
V gene: TRBV2
D gene: -
CDR3 DNA: TGTGCCAGCAGTGAAGTAGGGGGGGACACTGAAGCTTTCTTT
CDR3 protein: CASSEVGGDTEAFF

J gene: TRBJ2-7
clone size: many
V gene: TRBV7-8
D gene: TRBD1
CDR3 DNA: TGTGCCAGCAGCGTGAGACAGGGAATGAACGAGCAGTACTTC
CDR3 protein: CASSVRQGMNEQYF

J gene: TRBJ1-2
clone size: many
V gene: TRBV29-1
D gene: -
CDR3 DNA: TGCAGCGTTGGTCGACCGCGTCCCGACTATGGCTACACCTTC
CDR3 protein: CSVGRPRPDYGYTF

J gene: TRBJ2-1
clone size: many
V gene: TRBV27
D gene: -
CDR3 DNA: TGTGCCAGCAGTACCACAGGGAATGAGCAGTTCTTC
CDR3 protein: CASSTTGNEQFF

J gene: TRBJ2-5
clone size: many
V gene: TRBV14
D gene: -
CDR3 DNA: TGTGCCAGCAGTCAAAGAGAGACCCAGTACTTC
CDR3 protein: CASSQRETQYF

J gene: TRBJ2-7
clone size: many
V gene: TRBV19
D gene: -
CDR3 DNA: TGTGCCAGTGGAGACCTATACGAGCAGTACTTC
CDR3 protein: CASGDLYEQYF

J gene: TRBJ2-3
clone size: -
V gene: TRBV5-1
D gene: TRBD2
CDR3 DNA: TGCGCCAGCAGCTTGGTGCTAGCGGGGCCATCGGGGAATACGCAGTATTTT
CDR3 protein: CASSLVLAGPSGNTQYF

J gene: TRBJ1-5
clone size: -
V gene: TRBV28
D gene: TRBD1
CDR3 DNA: TGTGCCAGCAGTTTTGCCCCAGGGGACAGGTCAGTTGAGCCCCAGCATTTT
CDR3 protein: CASSFAPGDRSVEPQHF

J gene: TRBJ1-4
clone size: many
V gene: TRBV27
D gene: TRBD1
CDR3 DNA: TGTGCCAGCAGTTTAGGACAGGGCATTAATGAAAAACTGTTTTTT
CDR3 protein: CASSLGQGINEKLFF

J gene: TRBJ1-1
clone size: few
V gene: TRBV5-1
D gene: -
CDR3 DNA: TGCGCCAGCAGCTTGGCCAGGGCAGGTCTAGACACTGAAGCTTTCTTT
CDR3 protein: CASSLARAGLDTEAFF

J gene: TRBJ2-5
clone size: -
V gene: TRBV28
D gene: -
CDR3 DNA: TGTGCCAGCAGTTCATCGGGAGACACCAAAGAGACCCAGTACTTC
CDR3 protein: CASSSSGDTKETQYF

J gene: TRBJ2-3
clone size: many
V gene: TRBV20-1
D gene: TRBD1
CDR3 DNA: TGCAGTGCTAGAAAAGCAGGGGGCCGGGATACGCAGTATTTT
CDR3 protein: CSARKAGGRDTQYF

J gene: TRBJ2-3
clone size: many
V gene: TRBV13
D gene: TRBD1
CDR3 DNA: TGTGCCAGCAGCTCCCGGACAGGAAGTTTGGCAGATACGCAGTATTTT
CDR3 protein: CASSSRTGSLADTQYF

J gene: TRBJ2-7
clone size: -
V gene: TRBV28
D gene: -
CDR3 DNA: TGTGCCAGCAGTTTCCGGGGCTACGAGCAGTACTTC
CDR3 protein: CASSFRGYEQYF

J gene: TRBJ1-3
clone size: -
V gene: TRBV7-2
D gene: TRBD1
CDR3 DNA: TGTGCCAGCAGCCTGAGACAGGGAGGGCCTGGAAACACCATATATTTT
CDR3 protein: CASSLRQGGPGNTIYF

J gene: TRBJ2-1
clone size: few
V gene: TRBV20-1
D gene: TRBD1
CDR3 DNA: TGCAGTTCCACCGGGACAGGGATCAATGAGCAGTTCTTC
CDR3 protein: CSSTGTGINEQFF

J gene: TRBJ1-2
clone size: -
V gene: TRBV27
D gene: -
CDR3 DNA: TGTGCCAGCAGTTACGGGAATAACTATGGCTACACCTTC
CDR3 protein: CASSYGNNYGYTF

J gene: TRBJ2-3
clone size: many
V gene: TRBV29-1
D gene: TRBD2
CDR3 DNA: TGCAGCGTTGAAGGGCTAGCGGGCACAGATACGCAGTATTTT
CDR3 protein: CSVEGLAGTDTQYF

J gene: TRBJ2-1
clone size: -
V gene: TRBV5-1
D gene: -
CDR3 DNA: TGCGCCAGCAGCTTGGACACCACAGGGCAGTTCTTC
CDR3 protein: CASSLDTTGQFF

J gene: TRBJ2-7
clone size: -
V gene: TRBV28
D gene: TRBD2
CDR3 DNA: TGTGCCAGCAGTTTTCCGGGGGGGGGGAGCTCCTACGAGCAGTACTTC
CDR3 protein: CASSFPGGGSSYEQYF

J gene: TRBJ1-4
clone size: many
V gene: TRBV12-3/TRBV12-4
D gene: TRBD1
CDR3 DNA: TGTGCCAGCCGCAGGGGGAGCGCAACTAATGAAAAACTGTTTTTT
CDR3 protein: CASRRGSATNEKLFF

J gene: TRBJ2-7
clone size: many
V gene: TRBV28
D gene: -
CDR3 DNA: TGTGCCAGCAGTGCCCCCTGGTCCTACGAGCAGTACTTC
CDR3 protein: CASSAPWSYEQYF

J gene: TRBJ2-5
clone size: -
V gene: TRBV6-2/TRBV6-3
D gene: TRBD2
CDR3 DNA: TGTGCCAGCAGCAGACTAGCGCAAGAGACCCAGTACTTC
CDR3 protein: CASSRLAQETQYF

J gene: TRBJ1-6
clone size: many
V gene: TRBV20-1
D gene: -
CDR3 DNA: TGCAGTGCTGGCCAGGCCAACGGCCCTGGTTCACCCCTCCACTTT
CDR3 protein: CSAGQANGPGSPLHF

J gene: TRBJ2-1
clone size: few
V gene: TRBV7-2
D gene: TRBD1
CDR3 DNA: TGTGCCAGCAGCTGGGCTGGACAGGGCGCGAATGAGCAGTTCTTC
CDR3 protein: CASSWAGQGANEQFF

J gene: TRBJ2-5
clone size: many
V gene: TRBV7-9
D gene: -
CDR3 DNA: TGTGCCAGCACTCAGCGGGCCCGGGAGACCCAGTACTTC
CDR3 protein: CASTQRARETQYF

J gene: TRBJ2-7
clone size: many
V gene: TRBV29-1
D gene: TRBD2
CDR3 DNA: TGCAGCGTTGAGGAAGGCGGGAGGGCTAGCGAGCAGTACTTC
CDR3 protein: CSVEEGGRASEQYF

J gene: TRBJ2-1
clone size: many
V gene: TRBV20-1
D gene: TRBD2
CDR3 DNA: TGCAGTGCTAGAGGGGGGACTAGCGGGCAGTACAATGAGCAGTTCTTC
CDR3 protein: CSARGGTSGQYNEQFF

J gene: TRBJ2-7
clone size: many
V gene: TRBV9
D gene: -
CDR3 DNA: TGTGCCAGCAGCGCGAGTAGTAGCGGTTACGAGCAGTACTTC
CDR3 protein: CASSASSSGYEQYF

J gene: TRBJ1-5
clone size: many
V gene: TRBV7-8
D gene: -
CDR3 DNA: TGTGCCAGCAGCTTAGCCGGAGCGAATCAGCCCCAGCATTTT
CDR3 protein: CASSLAGANQPQHF

J gene: TRBJ1-1
clone size: many
V gene: TRBV5-5
D gene: -
CDR3 DNA: TGTGCCAGCAGCTTGGAGGCTGAAGCTTTCTTT
CDR3 protein: CASSLEAEAFF

J gene: TRBJ2-3
clone size: many
V gene: TRBV20-1
D gene: -
CDR3 DNA: TGCAGTGCTCCTCAGGGGTGGAGCACAGATACGCAGTATTTT
CDR3 protein: CSAPQGWSTDTQYF